Listed below are T cell receptor beta chains from one sample, sequenced in a study of cytomegalovirus exposure and HLA in healthy donors. The protocol was immunoSEQ multiplex PCR, while the TCRdb copy is restricted to in-frame clones and leaves out a portion. The table has 110,000 to 150,000 clones, roughly four fifths seen once. The specimen sequenced was PBMCs. All receptors derive from a woman aged 45 to 65 in good health and CMV-seropositive. CDR3s include the opening cysteine and the closing phenylalanine or tryptophan. The D gene is left open where the match is weak. Expanded clones get a size class; other rows say once, few or many, or leave the size out.

V gene	D gene	clone size	J gene	CDR3 protein	CDR3 DNA
TRBV7-3	NA	few	TRBJ2-3	CASSQGESTDTQYF	TGTGCCAGCAGCCAAGGGGAAAGCACAGATACGCAGTATTTT
TRBV5-1	TRBD2	NA	TRBJ2-1	CASSLTGTSTYNEQFF	TGCGCCAGCAGCCTAACCGGGACTAGCACCTACAATGAGCAGTTCTTC
TRBV4-2	NA	NA	TRBJ2-7	CASSPGTHYEQYF	TGTGCCAGCAGCCCCGGGACACACTACGAGCAGTACTTC
TRBV7-3	TRBD1	NA	TRBJ2-5	CASSLGGTGPQETQYF	TGTGCCAGCAGCTTAGGGGGGACAGGGCCCCAAGAGACCCAGTACTTC
TRBV9	NA	NA	TRBJ1-1	CASSARTVNTEAFF	TGTGCCAGCAGCGCCCGGACAGTGAACACTGAAGCTTTCTTT
TRBV11-2	NA	NA	TRBJ2-7	CASSPTGGPGLEQYF	TGTGCCAGCAGCCCTACGGGGGGCCCCGGTCTGGAGCAGTACTTC
TRBV20-1	TRBD2	NA	TRBJ2-7	CSAGREYEQYF	TGCAGTGCCGGGCGGGAGTACGAGCAGTACTTC
TRBV6-6	NA	NA	TRBJ1-5	CASSDYAPGNQPQHF	TGTGCCAGCAGTGACTATGCACCGGGCAATCAGCCCCAGCATTTT
TRBV5-1	NA	NA	TRBJ1-6	CASSSQGSSYNSPLHF	TGCGCCAGCAGCTCTCAGGGGAGCTCCTATAATTCACCCCTCCACTTT
TRBV6-1	NA	NA	TRBJ2-3	CASSARREVNTQYF	TGTGCCAGCAGTGCTCGTAGAGAAGTAAATACGCAGTATTTT
TRBV28	NA	NA	TRBJ1-5	CASSLSGQPQHF	TGTGCCAGCAGTTTATCGGGTCAGCCCCAGCATTTT
TRBV2	TRBD1	NA	TRBJ1-3	CASSARTGDGNTIYF	TGTGCCAGCAGTGCACGGACAGGGGACGGAAACACCATATATTTT
TRBV27	NA	NA	TRBJ1-1	CASSLSKSTEAFF	TGTGCCAGCAGTTTATCGAAGAGTACTGAAGCTTTCTTT
TRBV27	TRBD1	few	TRBJ2-6	CASRPRPGGSGANVLTF	TGTGCCAGCAGACCCCGACCAGGGGGCTCTGGGGCCAACGTCCTGACTTTC
TRBV10-3	TRBD1	few	TRBJ2-7	CASSYRRGPYEQYF	TGTGCCAGCAGTTACAGAAGGGGGCCCTACGAGCAGTACTTC
TRBV28	NA	NA	TRBJ1-1	CASSSTGSGVAFF	TGTGCCAGCAGTAGCACCGGGTCAGGGGTTGCTTTCTTT
TRBV9	TRBD2	NA	TRBJ2-3	CASSVGLAGGQDTQYF	TGTGCCAGCAGCGTAGGGCTGGCGGGGGGGCAAGATACGCAGTATTTT
TRBV7-2	TRBD2	NA	TRBJ2-3	CASSFFLGGESSSTDTQYF	TGTGCCAGCAGCTTTTTTCTCGGGGGGGAGTCATCTAGCACAGATACGCAGTATTTT
TRBV28	TRBD1	NA	TRBJ1-1	CASSLQGQGQAFF	TGTGCCAGCAGTCTTCAGGGACAGGGACAAGCTTTCTTT
TRBV5-4	NA	NA	TRBJ1-6	CASSADSQNSPLHF	TGTGCCAGCAGCGCGGACAGCCAGAATTCACCCCTCCACTTT
TRBV18	NA	NA	TRBJ2-5	CASSNLAETQYF	TGTGCCAGCTCAAATCTAGCCGAGACCCAGTACTTC
TRBV7-3	TRBD2	NA	TRBJ2-3	CASSPTGAGGLTDTQYF	TGTGCCAGCAGCCCAACAGGAGCGGGGGGCCTCACAGATACGCAGTATTTT
TRBV4-1	NA	NA	TRBJ2-5	CASSQEAPRGEQYF	TGCGCCAGCAGCCAAGAAGCCCCAAGAGGAGAGCAGTACTTC
TRBV30	TRBD1	once	TRBJ2-3	CARGDSSGTDTQYF	TGTGCCCGTGGGGACAGCTCTGGCACAGATACGCAGTATTTT
TRBV14	TRBD1	NA	TRBJ2-7	CASSRTGQGEQYF	TGTGCCAGCAGCCGGACAGGGCAGGGAGAGCAGTACTTC
TRBV13	NA	NA	TRBJ2-1	CASSTLRGTRLF	TGTGCCAGCAGCACTCTAAGAGGGACTCGTCTCTTC
TRBV7-8	NA	NA	TRBJ1-1	CASSLFPRNTEAFF	TGTGCCAGCAGCTTATTTCCCAGAAACACTGAAGCTTTCTTT
TRBV28	NA	NA	TRBJ1-1	CASSSGANTEAFF	TGTGCCAGCAGTTCAGGGGCGAACACTGAAGCTTTCTTT
TRBV29-1	TRBD1	NA	TRBJ1-1	CSVHRGMDTEAFF	TGCAGCGTTCACAGGGGAATGGACACTGAAGCTTTCTTT
TRBV2	TRBD1	NA	TRBJ2-7	CASSGRTGEGYEQYF	TGTGCCAGCAGTGGGAGGACAGGCGAGGGGTACGAGCAGTACTTC
TRBV6-1	NA	NA	TRBJ2-2	CASSEQGSGELFF	TGTGCCAGCAGTGAGCAGGGTTCCGGGGAGCTGTTTTTT
TRBV5-1	NA	once	TRBJ2-3	CASREGESDTQYF	TGCGCCAGCAGGGAGGGTGAGTCGGATACGCAGTATTTT
TRBV6-6	TRBD1	once	TRBJ2-3	CASTFGQGQPDTQYF	TGTGCCAGCACCTTCGGACAGGGCCAGCCAGATACGCAGTATTTT
TRBV28	TRBD1	once	TRBJ1-2	CASSAPGTGTNYGYTF	TGTGCCAGCAGTGCCCCCGGGACAGGGACCAACTATGGCTACACCTTC
TRBV2	TRBD1	NA	TRBJ1-2	CASSANGQGGSYGYTF	TGTGCCAGCAGCGCAAACGGACAGGGAGGAAGCTATGGCTACACCTTC
TRBV27	NA	NA	TRBJ2-7	CASSDAGEQYF	TGTGCCAGCAGTGACGCAGGCGAGCAGTACTTC
TRBV11-2	TRBD1	NA	TRBJ2-5	CASSRDREETQYF	TGTGCCAGCAGTCGAGACAGGGAAGAGACCCAGTACTTC
TRBV15	NA	few	TRBJ2-1	CATRDSSKEQFF	TGTGCCACCAGGGACTCGTCGAAAGAGCAGTTCTTC